The clone carrying this TCR beta chain came up once. Its antigen is unidentified. The V and J ends lost 3 bases and 2 bases, in that order; junction bases with no gene match: 1. The CDR3 is 14 residues long. Germline assignment: CDR1 ENHRY and CDR2 SYGVKD. Sequenced by immunoSEQ multiplex PCR; TCRdb stores in-frame clones only, minus some. The sample includes roughly 2.5 million clones, just over 90% of them seen just once. The data are from a study of shared clonotypes between healthy human individuals. Notes on the study in general: Clonotype sharing across a few donors was observed for around 5% of naive CD4 clonotypes.

The gene calls are TRBV10-3 and TRBJ2-7; 10 bases are a match to TRBD2. The sample taken for sequencing was naive CD4+ T cells sorted from blood. Subset of the sample: CD45RA+ positively selected. This TCR derives from a man between 18 and 35 years old in good health. CDR3 protein: CAISELAGTYEQYF. In DNA form, the CDR3 reads TGTGCCATCAGTGAACTAGCGGGAACCTACGAGCAGTACTTC.